This TCR beta chain was profiled in a study of beta chain features in type 1 diabetes. Study-wide points: The naive, central memory and Treg TCRB repertoires showed an apparent similarity that was greater among patients than among healthy donors. More deletions and fewer insertions at VDJ junctions were seen in type 1 diabetes patients.

Points on this clone: Its antigen is not known.

V was cut by 3 bases and J by 2 bases, with 22 bases left in between. This CDR3 has 18 residues. The V gene's germline CDR1 is KGHSH and CDR2 LQKENI. Expressed TCRB transcripts were sequenced because the isolated RNA had all been reverse transcribed beforehand. The data were produced by immunoSEQ multiplex PCR, yet TCRdb's version contains in-frame clones alone and is incomplete. The data show 250,000 to 350,000 clones, 14% seen once. V usage is TRBV18 and J usage is TRBJ2-5; possibly TRBD1 for D (6 bases). The sequencing input was central memory CD4+ T cells from blood. This clonotype originated in a man aged 30 to 39 in good health. The CDR3 coding sequence is TGTGCCAGCTCACCGCCGTATAGGACAGAAACGATTCAAGAGACCCAGTACTTC. It encodes CASSPPYRTETIQETQYF.